This T cell receptor beta chain was captured by sequencing in a study of regulatory T cells in long-lasting Graves disease (dated by TCRdb to 2020 to 2022). With respect to the entire study: Newly diagnosed Graves' disease patients had taken antithyroid drugs for less than 3 months. The study took place in China and was registered as a clinical trial. A total of around 35 samples underwent TCR sequencing: some 13 from persistent and around 20 from newly diagnosed Graves' disease patients. Patients with persistent Graves' disease were compared with patients with newly diagnosed Graves' disease using TCR sequencing and RNA sequencing of peripheral blood. Overall study results and their limits: A larger number of public clonotypes was shared among persistent patients (more than 2,500) than among newly diagnosed patients (approximately 1,000). The study examined only peripheral blood because the primary lesion, thyroid tissue, could not be accessed. Sequencing and analysis were limited to the TCR beta chain. Preferential use of TRBV28, TRBJ1-2 and TRBJ2-5 was observed in persistent disease, whereas TRBV20-1 and TRBJ2-1 were favored in newly diagnosed disease. Lower TCR Shannon entropy and fewer highly expanded clones were observed in persistent Graves' disease patients than in newly diagnosed patients, which suggested clonal expansion. The authors acknowledged the small sample size as a limitation that may reduce accuracy.

V is cut by 3 bases and J by 5 bases, and the space between the germline ends is 16 bases. The CDR3 starts with the cysteine, ends with the phenylalanine, and has 15 residues. Here the CDR3 DNA is all that survives: 45 bases in frame from base 1. Taken from the germline V gene, the CDR1 and CDR2 loops are MGHDK and SYGVNS. Interpreted using the paper, the time point label stands for: newly diagnosed GD, antithyroid drugs for less than 3 months. For both TCR sequencing and RNA sequencing, RNA was extracted from PBMCs in TRIzol. The diagnosis of Graves' disease was made according to American Thyroid Association guidelines. The patients came from an endocrinology department in Xi'an, China. Each patient gave about 9.1 milliliters of peripheral blood, collected in an EDTA anticoagulant tube. Ficoll Paque Plus density gradient separation was used to isolate PBMCs, and no additional T cell sorting was done. RNA quality was checked with an Agilent 2100 Bioanalyzer and agarose gel, and concentration with a NanoDrop 2000.

Library construction relied on multiplex PCR. Sequencer: Illumina HiSeq 4000. To build TCR beta libraries, CDR3 regions were amplified by Arm-PCR using iRepertoire HTBI primers. Before sequencing, the PCR products went through gel purification. The published analysis was carried out like this. Across samples, roughly 60 TRBV and roughly 13 TRBJ segments were identified and used for gene usage analysis of CDR3 amino acid clonotypes. COPE and FqMerger were used to merge the filtered high-quality paired reads into contigs. Contigs were aligned with BLAST to IMGT TRBV, TRBD and TRBJ reference genes, and CDR3 was defined per IMGT. Clonotypes above 0.1% frequency were classified as highly expanded clones. Shannon entropy was used to measure repertoire diversity, and the Gini coefficient was used to measure V-J evenness. Clonotypes shared by more than one individual were considered public. The public reads were run again by TCRdb, first through fastp at Q25 and then through MiXCR, and only productive beta chains were kept. Each entry is one CDR3 protein sequence, shown with its most common DNA and genes. V and J calls and clone size were set by TCRdb, not the authors. This sample lists a few hundred thousand distinct CDR3 sequences; 14% to 15% were detected once. 7.8% of the sample lies in the top ten.

In regard to this clonotype: Its antigen is unknown. Base-call qualities are not available, and no considerably larger clone is one nucleotide away.

This same sample was also taken into another study, of T cells in Graves' hyperthyroidism and ophthalmopathy. As that second study puts it: A patient counted as having stable Graves' hyperthyroidism if no progression to ophthalmopathy occurred over 18 months of follow-up. The hyperthyroidism patients were between 18 and 65 years old and newly diagnosed, with a disease duration of less than 2 months. Exclusion was applied to patients with uncontrolled infections, other autoimmune diseases, pregnancy or lactation. Diagnoses were based on clinical symptoms, serum thyroxine and TRAb, thyroid ultrasound and orbital computed tomography. The first round of RT-PCR for the TCR CDR3 was performed with the HTBI primer set and the Qiagen OneStep RT-PCR kit. Most expanded thyroid clonotypes (frequency above 0.001) were also detected in blood, a finding suggesting that blood repertoires may reflect thyroid immune responses. A model built on a 13 V-J signature distinguished ophthalmopathy from stable hyperthyroidism, reaching roughly 88% sensitivity and about 81% specificity in cross-validation and 80%/75% in testing. In validation, the model predicted progression to ophthalmopathy a median of roughly 6.2 months before onset, with about 70% sensitivity and roughly 73% specificity. To identify distinguishing TCR V-J signatures, a discovery cohort of around 100 patients was used, comprising roughly 45 with Graves' ophthalmopathy and approximately 58 with stable Graves' hyperthyroidism. An independent validation cohort of some 18 hyperthyroidism patients and approximately 17 patients who later progressed to ophthalmopathy tested prospective prediction of ophthalmopathy. The roughly 90 discovery patients were divided at random into training and test sets in a 7:3 ratio. In addition, the study compared T-cell repertoires in thyroid tissue and in blood from roughly 6 Graves' hyperthyroidism patients. Following sampling, methimazole starting at 30 mg daily was given to hyperthyroidism patients, and high-dose intravenous methylprednisolone was given to ophthalmopathy patients. Libraries were constructed in a second round of multiplex PCR, after which size selection and purification were performed. Libraries were sequenced paired-end with 100 bp reads on an Illumina HiSeq2000. SOAPnuke was used to process the raw data, throwing out any read that contained adapters or uncalled bases, had a mean Phred below 15, or lacked an exact constant-primer or identifier match. High-quality paired reads were merged with COPE v1.2.5, and unique nucleotide sequences were defined as clonotypes. Clonotypes were aligned to IMGT TRBV, TRBD and TRBJ reference segments using MiTCR v1.1. The analysis was restricted to V-J combinations with a frequency above 0.0001, which together covered around 99% of the repertoires. A TCS score was defined as the ratio between F50 (clonal expansion) and ExV (chaos), using BLOSUM62-based TCRdist between CDR3 peptides within each V-J. Welch's t-statistics and random forest reduced approximately 520 V-J features to 13, which were used in a naive Bayes classifier (R e1071). Sample size was not statistically predetermined, and investigators were not blinded to group allocation. According to the paper, TCR Vbeta CDR3 sequencing was carried out on roughly 130 peripheral blood samples, which came from 40 to 45 ophthalmopathy, 75 or so hyperthyroidism and about 17 progressor patients.

Material: peripheral blood mononuclear cells (PBMCs), obtained at new diagnosis, from a patient treated with antithyroid drugs. The chain employs TRBV25-1 and TRBJ2-5; TRBD2 is possibly the D segment (5 matching bases). The clonotype originates from a woman in her thirties or forties with Graves disease. Donor details come from another sample of the same person, matched by shared clones. The encoded CDR3 is CASSDRRTRGETQYF. The nucleotides read TGTGCCAGCAGTGACCGGAGAACCCGAGGGGAGACCCAGTACTTC.